These T cell receptor beta chains were read from a single sample in a study of cytomegalovirus exposure and HLA in healthy donors. Produced via immunoSEQ multiplex PCR; TCRdb's table is partial and in-frame only. The sample records about 130,000 clones, 80% to 90% being singletons. The sequencing input was PBMCs. The receptors originated from a woman in her 40s in good health and CMV-seropositive. Each CDR3 is given with its conserved first and last residue. Fields, in order: D gene, J gene, V gene, CDR3 protein. D genes are given only for firm matches.

D: TRBD2
J: TRBJ2-1
V: TRBV28
CDR3: CASSLSTSGGLFF

D: TRBD1
J: TRBJ1-2
V: TRBV11-2
CDR3: CASSLLKGDRGLGYTF

D: TRBD2
J: TRBJ2-3
V: TRBV15
CDR3: CATKRGGTDTQYF

D: TRBD1
J: TRBJ2-5
V: TRBV30
CDR3: CAWSQRQGVVETQYF

D: TRBD1
J: TRBJ1-5
V: TRBV28
CDR3: CASSRLRQGLIQPQHF

D: NA
J: TRBJ1-1
V: TRBV19
CDR3: CASSFGEIMSEAFF

D: TRBD1
J: TRBJ2-5
V: TRBV29-1
CDR3: CSVIRDRAIRQETQYF

D: TRBD1
J: TRBJ1-2
V: TRBV5-6
CDR3: CASSLPGQGNGYTF

D: TRBD2
J: TRBJ2-1
V: TRBV27
CDR3: CASSSGNNEQFF

D: TRBD1
J: TRBJ2-1
V: TRBV5-1
CDR3: CASSAGQGGYNEQFF

D: TRBD1
J: TRBJ2-4
V: TRBV28
CDR3: CASSGPGGGKNIQYF

D: TRBD1
J: TRBJ1-4
V: TRBV11-2
CDR3: CASSSRTGGATNEKLFF

D: TRBD2
J: TRBJ2-1
V: TRBV19
CDR3: CASSISRREIDNEQFF

D: NA
J: TRBJ2-5
V: TRBV5-1
CDR3: CASSADREPGETQYF

D: NA
J: TRBJ1-1
V: TRBV4-1
CDR3: CASSQPVRQNTEAFF

D: TRBD2
J: TRBJ2-5
V: TRBV9
CDR3: CASSVGTSGRVQETQYF

D: NA
J: TRBJ1-1
V: TRBV30
CDR3: CAGGEEGVNTEAFF

D: NA
J: TRBJ1-1
V: TRBV5-1
CDR3: CASRVTGNFDTEAFF

D: NA
J: TRBJ1-2
V: TRBV6-5
CDR3: CASRDGSQRGSYTF

D: TRBD2
J: TRBJ2-7
V: TRBV4-1
CDR3: CASSQARLAGLYEQYF

D: NA
J: TRBJ1-1
V: TRBV25-1
CDR3: CASLQENTEAFF

D: NA
J: TRBJ2-5
V: TRBV9
CDR3: CASSESGWSAGYETQYF

D: TRBD2
J: TRBJ2-3
V: TRBV29-1
CDR3: CSAAGTSVGTDTQYF

D: TRBD1
J: TRBJ1-1
V: TRBV6-1
CDR3: CASSEARGQEGPEAFF

D: NA
J: TRBJ1-1
V: TRBV28
CDR3: CAGQSGVVNTEAFF

D: TRBD2
J: TRBJ2-2
V: TRBV30
CDR3: CAWSPGLATGELFF

D: TRBD2
J: TRBJ2-1
V: TRBV19
CDR3: CASSAATSGYNEQFF

D: TRBD1
J: TRBJ1-4
V: TRBV28
CDR3: CASSTIWGQGPTNEKLFF

D: TRBD2
J: TRBJ2-7
V: TRBV27
CDR3: CASSFSRTSGYEQYF

D: TRBD2
J: TRBJ2-1
V: TRBV7-9
CDR3: CASSSISGTSGRLNEQFF

D: TRBD2
J: TRBJ2-7
V: TRBV19
CDR3: CASSRHVGAGDHYEQYF

D: TRBD1
J: TRBJ2-7
V: TRBV29-1
CDR3: CSARQGASYEQYF

D: NA
J: TRBJ2-2
V: TRBV11-2
CDR3: CASSFEVDTGELFF

D: NA
J: TRBJ1-2
V: TRBV7-9
CDR3: CASSSLTGTYGYTF

D: NA
J: TRBJ1-1
V: TRBV5-1
CDR3: CASSLGAGMNTEAFF

D: NA
J: TRBJ2-7
V: TRBV21-1
CDR3: CASSLGQGSEQYF

D: TRBD1
J: TRBJ1-2
V: TRBV27
CDR3: CASRHIRGRERTYYGYTF

D: TRBD2
J: TRBJ2-7
V: TRBV27
CDR3: CASSPPLAGGRTVYF

D: NA
J: TRBJ1-2
V: TRBV5-6
CDR3: CASSITGWNYGYTF

D: NA
J: TRBJ2-7
V: TRBV30
CDR3: CAGDWGGIPLSYEQYF

D: TRBD2
J: TRBJ2-1
V: TRBV10-1
CDR3: CASSESSGTGNEQFF

D: TRBD2
J: TRBJ2-1
V: TRBV18
CDR3: CATQSRSSGRVDIEQFF

D: TRBD1
J: TRBJ1-6
V: TRBV9
CDR3: CASSVGQGSDSPLHF

D: NA
J: TRBJ2-5
V: TRBV4-3
CDR3: CASSQEQVAGETQYF